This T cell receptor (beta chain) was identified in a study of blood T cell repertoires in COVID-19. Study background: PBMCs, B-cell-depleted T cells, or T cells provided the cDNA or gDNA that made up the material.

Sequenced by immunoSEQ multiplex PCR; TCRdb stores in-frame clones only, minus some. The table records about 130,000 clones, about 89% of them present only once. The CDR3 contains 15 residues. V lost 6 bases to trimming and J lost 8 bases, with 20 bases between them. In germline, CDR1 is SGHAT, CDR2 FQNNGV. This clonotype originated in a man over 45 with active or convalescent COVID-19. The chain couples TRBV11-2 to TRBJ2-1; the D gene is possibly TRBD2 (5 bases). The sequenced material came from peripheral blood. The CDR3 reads CASRHNTGRGHEQFF. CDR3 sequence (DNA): TGTGCCAGCAGACATAATACGGGGAGAGGGCATGAGCAGTTCTTC.